The T cell receptor (beta chain) described here comes from a study of blood T cell repertoires in COVID-19. In the original workflow: Counts of nucleated cells, estimated from reference gene primer amplification, were obtained. Sequencing used immunoSEQ multiplex PCR; TCRdb keeps in-frame clones, though not all of them. V and J calls and clone size are given by that table; D and trimming were obtained from the DNA. The sample has about 200,000 clones, 88% seen once. It was during active infection that Seattle patients were enrolled and then longitudinally followed. This CDR3 spans 14 amino acids. In germline, CDR1 is SGHRS, CDR2 YFSETQ. J lost 4 bases, V lost 4 bases, and 7 bases had no gene match.

The genes are TRBV5-1 and TRBJ2-7; TRBD2 agrees at 8 bases. Input material: peripheral blood. This receptor was obtained from a man in his forties or fifties with COVID-19, enrolled during active disease. The CDR3 region is CASSPGGRGYEQYF. CDR3 DNA sequence: TGCGCCAGCAGCCCGGGAGGGCGGGGGTACGAGCAGTACTTC.